The clone carrying this TCR beta chain came up a few times. Caucasian, healthy and from Russia, the donors were aged between about 6 and 90. Together with a sample-barcoded 5' primer, a J-beta primer mix was included in a second PCR lasting about 7 to 11 cycles. TCRdb reprocessed the 5' RACE reads via MiXCR and lists one record per CDR3 protein. Among 850,000 to 1,000,000 distinct CDR3 sequences listed, just over 50% were seen once. This CDR3 comprises 18 residues. V lost 4 bases to trimming and J lost 0 bases, with 19 bases between them. Germline values: CDR1 SGHAT, CDR2 FQNNGV. The data stem from a study of blood T cells in healthy people across ages. Overall study: For every two T cells, template switching captured about one barcoded beta molecule.

The sample comprised blood. The TCR originated in a woman in her fifties or sixties in good health. This chain links TRBV11-2 with TRBJ2-1; D might be TRBD2 (6 bases). The CDR3 coding sequence is TGTGCCAGCAGCTCGAACAATTATAGCGGAAGCTCCTACAATGAGCAGTTCTTC. This encodes CASSSNNYSGSSYNEQFF.